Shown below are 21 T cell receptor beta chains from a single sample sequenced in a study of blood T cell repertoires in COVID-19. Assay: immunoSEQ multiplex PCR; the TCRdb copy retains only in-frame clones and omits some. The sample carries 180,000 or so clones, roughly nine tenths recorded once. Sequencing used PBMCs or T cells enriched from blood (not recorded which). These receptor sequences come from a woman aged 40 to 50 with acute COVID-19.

The chain's CDR3 is CASSVTPGTDYGYTF. The CDR3 region has the DNA TGTGCCAGCAGCGTTACTCCCGGGACAGATTATGGCTACACCTTC. V gene TRBV6-4 combines with J gene TRBJ1-2; 7 nucleotides line up with TRBD1. The trim removed 6 bases at V and 5 bases at J, leaving 12 bases unmatched. Germline V CDR1 and CDR2: MRHNA, SNTAGT. This CDR3 has 15 residues.

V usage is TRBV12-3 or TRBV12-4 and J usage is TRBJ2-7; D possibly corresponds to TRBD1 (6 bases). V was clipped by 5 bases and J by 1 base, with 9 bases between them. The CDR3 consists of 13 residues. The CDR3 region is CASSMTGSYEQYF. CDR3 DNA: TGTGCCAGCAGTATGACAGGTTCCTACGAGCAGTACTTC.

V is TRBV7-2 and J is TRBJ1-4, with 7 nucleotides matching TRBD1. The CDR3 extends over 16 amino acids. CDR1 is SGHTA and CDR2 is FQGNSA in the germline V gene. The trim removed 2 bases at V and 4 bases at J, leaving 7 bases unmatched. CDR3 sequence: CASSLTGQAINEKLFF. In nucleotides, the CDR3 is TGTGCCAGCAGCTTAACCGGACAGGCGATTAATGAAAAACTGTTTTTT.

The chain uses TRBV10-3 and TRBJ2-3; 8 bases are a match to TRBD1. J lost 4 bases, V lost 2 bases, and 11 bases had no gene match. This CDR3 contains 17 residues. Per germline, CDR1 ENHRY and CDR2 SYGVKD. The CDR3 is CAISESFGQGDPDTQYF. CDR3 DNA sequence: TGTGCCATCAGTGAGAGTTTTGGACAGGGTGACCCAGATACGCAGTATTTT.

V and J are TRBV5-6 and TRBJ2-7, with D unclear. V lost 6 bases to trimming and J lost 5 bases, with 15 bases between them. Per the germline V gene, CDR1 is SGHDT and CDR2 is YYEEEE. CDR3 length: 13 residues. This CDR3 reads CASKSPVTNEQYF. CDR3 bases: TGTGCCAGCAAATCCCCGGTAACCAACGAGCAGTACTTC.

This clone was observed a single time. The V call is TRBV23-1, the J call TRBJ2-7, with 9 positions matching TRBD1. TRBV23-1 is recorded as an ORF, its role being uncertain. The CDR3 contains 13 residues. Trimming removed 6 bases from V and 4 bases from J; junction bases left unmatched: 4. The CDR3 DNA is TGCGCCAGCAGACGGGACAGGGTTTACGAGCAGTACTTC. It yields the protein CASRRDRVYEQYF.

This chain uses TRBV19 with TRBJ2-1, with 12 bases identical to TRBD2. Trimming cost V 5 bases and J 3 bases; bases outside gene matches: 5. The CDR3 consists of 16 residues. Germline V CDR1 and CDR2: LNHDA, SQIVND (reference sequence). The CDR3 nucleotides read TGTGCCAGTAGTTCAAGGACTAGCGGGGACTACAATGAGCAGTTCTTC. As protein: CASSSRTSGDYNEQFF. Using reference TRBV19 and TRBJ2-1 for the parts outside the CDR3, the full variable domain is DGGITQSPKYLFRKEGQNVTLSCEQNLNHDAMYWYRQDPGQGLRLIYYSQIVNDFQKGDIAEGYSVSREKKESFPLTVTSAQKNPTAFYLCASSSRTSGDYNEQFFGPGTRLTVL.

The CDR3 DNA reads TGTGCCAGCAGCTCCGGGATAACCACGGACAGGGGCGCTGAAGCTTTCTTT. Protein sequence: CASSSGITTDRGAEAFF. This chain uses TRBV7-8 with TRBJ1-1, with 9 positions matching TRBD1. V lost 4 bases to trimming and J lost 6 bases; unmatched junction nucleotides: 15. CDR3 size: 17 residues. CDR1 is SGHVS, CDR2 FQNEAQ, per germline.

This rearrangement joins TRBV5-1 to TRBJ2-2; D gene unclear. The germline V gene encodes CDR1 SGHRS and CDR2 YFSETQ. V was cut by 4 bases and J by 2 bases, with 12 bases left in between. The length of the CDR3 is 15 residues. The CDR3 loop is CASSPLAGNTGELFF. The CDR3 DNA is TGCGCCAGCAGCCCCCTTGCCGGTAACACCGGGGAGCTGTTTTTT.

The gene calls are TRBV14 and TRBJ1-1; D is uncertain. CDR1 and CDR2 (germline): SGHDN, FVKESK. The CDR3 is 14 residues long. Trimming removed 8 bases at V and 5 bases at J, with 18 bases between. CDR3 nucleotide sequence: TGTGCCAGCGGGGATGCGGGGTCGATTACTGAAGCTTTCTTT. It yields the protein CASGDAGSITEAFF.

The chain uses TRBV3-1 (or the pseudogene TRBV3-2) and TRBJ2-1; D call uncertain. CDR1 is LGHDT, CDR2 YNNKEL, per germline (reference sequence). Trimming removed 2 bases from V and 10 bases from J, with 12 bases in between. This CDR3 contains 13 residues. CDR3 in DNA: TGTGCCAGCAGCCAACCGAGACTGACCGAGCAGTTCTTC. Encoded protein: CASSQPRLTEQFF.

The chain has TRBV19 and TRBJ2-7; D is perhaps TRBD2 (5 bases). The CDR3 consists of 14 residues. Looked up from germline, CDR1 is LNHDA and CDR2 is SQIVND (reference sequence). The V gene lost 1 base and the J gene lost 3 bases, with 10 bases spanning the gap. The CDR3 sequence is CASSIGSGGYEQYF. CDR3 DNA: TGTGCCAGTAGTATAGGGTCAGGAGGCTACGAGCAGTACTTC.

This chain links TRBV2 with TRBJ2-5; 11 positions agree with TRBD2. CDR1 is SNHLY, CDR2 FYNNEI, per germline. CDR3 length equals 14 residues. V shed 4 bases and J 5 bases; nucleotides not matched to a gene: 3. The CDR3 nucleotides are TGTGCCAGCAGTGGACTAGCGGGACGGGAGACCCAGTACTTC. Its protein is CASSGLAGRETQYF. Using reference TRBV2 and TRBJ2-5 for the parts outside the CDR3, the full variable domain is EPEVTQTPSHQVTQMGQEVILRCVPISNHLYFYWYRQILGQKVEFLVSFYNNEISEKSEIFDDQFSVERPDGSNFTLKIRSTKLEDSAMYFCASSGLAGRETQYFGPGTRLLVL.

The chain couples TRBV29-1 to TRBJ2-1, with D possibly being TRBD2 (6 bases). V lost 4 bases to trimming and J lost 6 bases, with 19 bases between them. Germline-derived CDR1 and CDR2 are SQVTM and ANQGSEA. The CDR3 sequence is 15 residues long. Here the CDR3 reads CSVGAGGEALNEQFF. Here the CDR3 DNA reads TGCAGCGTTGGGGCCGGTGGGGAGGCACTCAATGAGCAGTTCTTC.

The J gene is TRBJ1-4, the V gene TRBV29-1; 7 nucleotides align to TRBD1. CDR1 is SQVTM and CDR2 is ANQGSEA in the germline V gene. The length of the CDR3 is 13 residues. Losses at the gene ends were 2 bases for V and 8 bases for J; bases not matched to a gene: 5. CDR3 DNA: TGCAGCGTTGAAAGTTGGACAGGAGAAAAACTGTTTTTT. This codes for CSVESWTGEKLFF.

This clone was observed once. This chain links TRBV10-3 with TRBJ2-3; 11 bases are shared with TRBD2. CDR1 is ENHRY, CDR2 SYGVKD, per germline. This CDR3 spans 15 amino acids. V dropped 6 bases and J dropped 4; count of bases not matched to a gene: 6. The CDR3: CAIRLAGGPADTQYF. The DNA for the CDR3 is TGTGCCATCAGATTAGCGGGAGGGCCCGCAGATACGCAGTATTTT.

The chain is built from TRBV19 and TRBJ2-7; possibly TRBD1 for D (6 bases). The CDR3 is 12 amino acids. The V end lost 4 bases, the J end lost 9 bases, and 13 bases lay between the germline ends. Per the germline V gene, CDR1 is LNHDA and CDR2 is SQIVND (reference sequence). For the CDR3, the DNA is TGTGCCAGTAGTAGTCAGGGGATGACGCAGTACTTC. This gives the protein CASSSQGMTQYF.

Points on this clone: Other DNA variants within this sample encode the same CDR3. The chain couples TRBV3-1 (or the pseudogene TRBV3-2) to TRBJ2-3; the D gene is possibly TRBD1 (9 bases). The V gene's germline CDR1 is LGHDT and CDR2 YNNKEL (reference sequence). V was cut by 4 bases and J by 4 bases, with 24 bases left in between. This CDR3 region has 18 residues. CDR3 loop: CASSRRGARQGGADTQYF. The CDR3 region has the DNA TGTGCCAGCAGCCGGCGGGGGGCGAGACAGGGGGGCGCAGATACGCAGTATTTT.

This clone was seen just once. The CDR3 DNA follows: TGTGCCAGCAGCTTAGCAGGGACGGGGGGGACCCCGGGCGAGCAGTACTTC. It is translated as CASSLAGTGGTPGEQYF. V gene TRBV7-9 combines with J gene TRBJ2-7; 8 bases fit TRBD2. Trimming at V came to 0 bases and at J to 6 bases, leaving 13 bases not matched to a gene. Germline CDR1 is SEHNR and CDR2 is FQNEAQ (reference sequence). The CDR3 sequence is 17 residues long.

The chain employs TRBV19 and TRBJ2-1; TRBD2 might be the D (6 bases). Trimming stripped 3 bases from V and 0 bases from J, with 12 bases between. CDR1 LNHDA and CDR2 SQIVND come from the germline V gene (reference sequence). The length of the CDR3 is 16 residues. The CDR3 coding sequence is TGTGCCAGTAGTATTTTCGTTAGCGGCTCCTACAATGAGCAGTTCTTC. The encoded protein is CASSIFVSGSYNEQFF.

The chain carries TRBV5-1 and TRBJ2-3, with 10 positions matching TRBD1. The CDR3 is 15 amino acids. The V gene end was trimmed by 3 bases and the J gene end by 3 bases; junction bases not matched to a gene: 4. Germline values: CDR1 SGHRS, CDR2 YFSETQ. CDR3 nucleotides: TGCGCCAGCAGCTCCGGGACAGGGGCGACAGATACGCAGTATTTT. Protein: CASSSGTGATDTQYF.